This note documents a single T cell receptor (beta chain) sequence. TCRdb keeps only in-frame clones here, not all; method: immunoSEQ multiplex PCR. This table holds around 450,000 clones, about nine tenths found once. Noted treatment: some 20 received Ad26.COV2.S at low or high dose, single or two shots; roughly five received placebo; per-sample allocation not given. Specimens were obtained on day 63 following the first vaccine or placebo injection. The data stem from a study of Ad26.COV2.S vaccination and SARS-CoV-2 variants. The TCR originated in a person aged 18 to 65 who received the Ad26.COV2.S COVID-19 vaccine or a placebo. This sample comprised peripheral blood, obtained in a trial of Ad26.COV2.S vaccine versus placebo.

The CDR3 coding sequence is TGTGCCAGCAGCAAAGGAAATTCCAGTTCCCGGGCCCATGAGCAGTTCTTC. Translation gives CASSKGNSSSRAHEQFF. The chain uses TRBV21-1 and TRBJ2-1. TRBV21-1 is tagged as a pseudogene. CDR3 length: 17 residues.